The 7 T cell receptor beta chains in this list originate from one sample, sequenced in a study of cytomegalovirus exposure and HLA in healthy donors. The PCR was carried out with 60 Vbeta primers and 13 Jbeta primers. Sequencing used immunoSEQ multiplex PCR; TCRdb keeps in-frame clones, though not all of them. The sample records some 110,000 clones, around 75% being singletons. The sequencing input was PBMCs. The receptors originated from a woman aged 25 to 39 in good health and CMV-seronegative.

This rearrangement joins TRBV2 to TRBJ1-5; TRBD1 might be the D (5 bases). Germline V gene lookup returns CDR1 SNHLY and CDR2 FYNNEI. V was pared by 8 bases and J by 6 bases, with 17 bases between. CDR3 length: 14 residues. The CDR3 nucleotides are TGTGCCAGCGGGCCGGGGAGGGGTTTTCAGCCCCAGCATTTT. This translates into CASGPGRGFQPQHF.

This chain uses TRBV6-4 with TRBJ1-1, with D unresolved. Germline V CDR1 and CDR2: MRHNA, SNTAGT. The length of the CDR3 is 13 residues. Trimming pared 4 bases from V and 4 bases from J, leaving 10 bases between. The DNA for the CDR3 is TGTGCCAGCAGTGCTGAGGGTGGCACTGAAGCTTTCTTT. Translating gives CASSAEGGTEAFF.

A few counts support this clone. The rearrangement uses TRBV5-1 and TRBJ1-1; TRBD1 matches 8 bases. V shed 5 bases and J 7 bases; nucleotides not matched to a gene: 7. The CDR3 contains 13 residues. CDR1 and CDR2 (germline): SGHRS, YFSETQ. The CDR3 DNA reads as TGCGCCAGCAGTTCAGGGGGCCAGGGTGAAGCTTTCTTT. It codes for CASSSGGQGEAFF.

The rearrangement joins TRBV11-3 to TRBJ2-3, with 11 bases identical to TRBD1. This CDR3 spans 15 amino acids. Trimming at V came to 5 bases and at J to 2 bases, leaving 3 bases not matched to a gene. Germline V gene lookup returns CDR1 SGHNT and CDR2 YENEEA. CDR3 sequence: CASSEGQGDTDTQYF. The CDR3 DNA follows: TGTGCCAGCAGCGAGGGACAGGGGGACACAGATACGCAGTATTTT.

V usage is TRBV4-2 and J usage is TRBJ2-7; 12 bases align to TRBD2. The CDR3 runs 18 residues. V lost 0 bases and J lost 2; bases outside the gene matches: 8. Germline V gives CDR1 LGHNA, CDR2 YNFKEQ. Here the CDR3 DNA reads TGTGCCAGCAGCCAAGATATTGGGACTAGCGGGCTCACCTACGAGCAGTACTTC. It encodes CASSQDIGTSGLTYEQYF.

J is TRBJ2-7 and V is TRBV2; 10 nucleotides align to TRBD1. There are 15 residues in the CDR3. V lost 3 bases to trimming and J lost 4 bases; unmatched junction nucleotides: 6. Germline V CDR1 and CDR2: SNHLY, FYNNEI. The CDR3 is CASSDETGGEYEQYF. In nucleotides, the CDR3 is TGTGCCAGCAGTGATGAGACAGGGGGCGAGTACGAGCAGTACTTC.

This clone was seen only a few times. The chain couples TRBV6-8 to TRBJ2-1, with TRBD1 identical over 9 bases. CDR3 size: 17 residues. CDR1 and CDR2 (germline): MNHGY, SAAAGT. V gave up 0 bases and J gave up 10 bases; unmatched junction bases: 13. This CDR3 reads CASSYSGTGPGHCEQFF. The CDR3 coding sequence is TGTGCCAGCAGTTACTCTGGGACAGGGCCTGGGCATTGCGAGCAGTTCTTC.